The 29 T cell receptor beta chains given below trace back to one sample, sequenced in a study of regulatory T cells in long-lasting Graves disease. Arm-PCR of CDR3 regions and iRepertoire HTBI primers were used to build TCR beta libraries. TCRdb reprocessed the multiplex PCR reads with MiXCR, giving one entry per CDR3 protein. The sample consists of about 500,000 distinct CDR3 sequences, 15% to 20% of them appearing once. Time point given: newly diagnosed GD, antithyroid drugs for less than 3 months. Extracted RNA from PBMCs served as the source of the TCR library. This same sample was also taken into another study, of T cells in Graves' hyperthyroidism and ophthalmopathy.

This sample comprised peripheral blood mononuclear cells (PBMCs), obtained at new diagnosis, from a patient treated with antithyroid drugs. All receptors derive from a man aged 40-49 years with Graves disease.

This clonotype was observed a handful of times. The chain recombines TRBV6-2 or TRBV6-3 with TRBJ1-4; no clear D gene. The CDR3 spans 15 residues. The germline V gene has CDR1 MNHEY and CDR2 SVGEGT. V was pared by 5 bases and J by 7 bases, with 17 bases between. This chain's CDR3 is CASSEAKGRLEKLFF. DNA of the CDR3: TGTGCCAGCAGTGAAGCGAAAGGCCGCCTTGAAAAACTGTTTTTT.

Ten or more counts support this clonotype. The chain joins TRBV7-2 to TRBJ2-3; 11 nucleotides line up with TRBD2. Trimming took 5 bases from V and 1 from J; bases not matched to a gene: 11. Germline V gives CDR1 SGHTA, CDR2 FQGNSA. This CDR3 comprises 18 residues. In nucleotides, the CDR3 is TGTGCCAGCAGCCCTTATATATTAGCGGGAGGGGGCACAGATACGCAGTATTTT. Translated, it gives CASSPYILAGGGTDTQYF.

The sample holds many counts of this clonotype. The chain links TRBV11-2 to TRBJ1-1; D is perhaps TRBD1 (6 bases). Deletions cut 5 bases from V and 5 bases from J, with 12 bases between. Germline loops: CDR1 SGHAT, CDR2 FQNNGV. This CDR3 has 13 residues. The CDR3 DNA sequence: TGTGCCAGCAGCCTTCAGGGGATTACTGAAGCTTTCTTT. Translation gives CASSLQGITEAFF.

This clonotype occurred a few times. The V and J genes are TRBV5-1 and TRBJ2-7; possibly TRBD1 for D (6 bases). The V and J ends lost 5 bases and 3 bases respectively, with 18 bases between them. From germline, CDR1 is SGHRS and CDR2 YFSETQ. The CDR3 contains 15 residues. In nucleotides, the CDR3 is TGCGCCAGCAGAGTTTCCGGGACACGGAACTACGAGCAGTACTTC. It translates to CASRVSGTRNYEQYF.

This clonotype was found once. Since a much larger clone is just one base distant, this may be a read error. The rearrangement joins TRBV29-1 to TRBJ1-2; TRBD1 might be the D (6 bases). The CDR3 spans 15 residues. Per the germline V gene, CDR1 is SQVTM and CDR2 is ANQGSEA. The CDR3: CSVPSLAGADYGYAF. The CDR3 DNA sequence: TGCAGCGTTCCCAGTCTAGCGGGGGCTGACTATGGCTACGCCTTC.

In its sample, this clonotype was seen many times. The rearrangement links TRBV18 to TRBJ2-7; D remains ambiguous. The V gene lost 5 bases and the J gene lost 2 bases, with 13 bases spanning the gap. This CDR3 comprises 14 residues. CDR1 and CDR2 (germline): KGHSH, LQKENI. Here the CDR3 reads CASSSTWQAYEQYF. CDR3 DNA: TGTGCCAGCTCATCAACCTGGCAAGCCTACGAGCAGTACTTC. The full variable domain, completed using reference TRBV18 and TRBJ2-7, is NAGVMQNPRHLVRRRGQEARLRCSPMKGHSHVYWYRQLPEEGLKFMVYLQKENIIDESGMPKERFSAEFPKEGPSILRIQQVVRGDSAAYFCASSSTWQAYEQYFGPGTRLTVT.

At least ten counts were recorded for this clonotype. The chain uses TRBV6-5 and TRBJ2-1; D remains ambiguous. V was clipped by 4 bases and J by 2 bases, with 6 bases between them. Germline-derived CDR1 and CDR2 are MNHEY and SVGAGI. The CDR3 has 13 residues. CDR3 protein: CASSFDPYNEQFF. CDR3 nucleotides: TGTGCCAGCAGTTTCGACCCCTACAATGAGCAGTTCTTC.

This clonotype came up many times. The rearrangement joins TRBV11-2 to TRBJ2-1; 9 nucleotides match TRBD2. Germline V gives CDR1 SGHAT, CDR2 FQNNGV. This CDR3 is built from 19 residues. With 4 bases clipped from V and 7 bases from J, the junction kept 20 bases outside the gene matches. The CDR3 protein is CASSSNRKNLAGRRNEQFF. CDR3 in DNA: TGTGCCAGCAGCTCCAACCGCAAAAATCTAGCGGGGCGGAGGAATGAGCAGTTCTTC.

The chain employs TRBV20-1 and TRBJ2-1; possible D gene TRBD2, 6 bases. V lost 6 bases to trimming and J lost 1 base, with 16 bases between them. The CDR3 spans 15 residues. Per the germline V gene, CDR1 is DFQATT and CDR2 is SNEGSKA (reference sequence). This CDR3 is CSAFRLAGSYNEQFF. DNA of the CDR3: TGCAGTGCCTTTCGTTTGGCGGGATCCTACAATGAGCAGTTCTTC.

The V gene is TRBV20-1, the J gene TRBJ1-1; 10 nucleotides line up with TRBD1. The CDR3 covers 13 residues. Trimming at V came to 6 bases and at J to 5 bases, leaving 6 bases not matched to a gene. Germline V CDR1 and CDR2: DFQATT, SNEGSKA (reference sequence). In DNA, the CDR3 is TGCAGTGCCTACGGACAGGGGGGGACTGAAGCTTTCTTT. Protein: CSAYGQGGTEAFF.

A few counts support this clonotype. The chain uses TRBV28 and TRBJ2-5; D uncertain. The CDR3 sequence is 13 residues long. In germline, CDR1 is MDHEN, CDR2 SYDVKM. V was shortened by 1 base and J by 5 bases, with 8 bases between the two germline ends. The CDR3 nucleotides read TGTGCCAGCAGTTTATTGCCTATTGAGACCCAGTACTTC. This codes for CASSLLPIETQYF. The entire variable domain, with the rest obtained from reference TRBV28 and TRBJ2-5, is as follows: DVKVTQSSRYLVKRTGEKVFLECVQDMDHENMFWYRQDPGLGLRLIYFSYDVKMKEKGDIPEGYSVSREKKERFSLILESASTNQTSMYLCASSLLPIETQYFGPGTRLLVL.

The chain joins TRBV5-4 to TRBJ2-3, with 9 bases identical to TRBD2. With V trimmed by 0 bases and J by 3 bases, 11 bases remained unmatched. There are 18 residues in the CDR3. CDR1 is SGHNT, CDR2 YYREEE, per germline (reference sequence). The CDR3 loop reads CASSLERLAEGTTDTQYF. In nucleotides, the CDR3 is TGTGCCAGCAGCTTGGAGAGACTAGCGGAAGGCACGACAGATACGCAGTATTTT.

This clonotype was recorded once. CDR3 in DNA: TGTGCCAGCAGCTCCCCGGTAACCGAGCAGTACTTC. Its translation is CASSSPVTEQYF. This chain joins TRBV2 and TRBJ2-7; D is unclear. V shed 6 bases and J shed 6 bases, with 12 bases lying between them. CDR3 size: 12 residues. Germline V lookup: CDR1 SNHLY, CDR2 FYNNEI. The whole variable domain, remainder taken from reference TRBV2 and TRBJ2-7, is EPEVTQTPSHQVTQMGQEVILRCVPISNHLYFYWYRQILGQKVEFLVSFYNNEISEKSEIFDDQFSVERPDGSNFTLKIRSTKLEDSAMYFCASSSPVTEQYFGPGTRLTVT.

This clonotype was detected ten times or more. V and J are TRBV28 and TRBJ1-1; 9 bases agree with TRBD1. There are 17 residues in the CDR3. Germline V gene sequence: CDR1 MDHEN, CDR2 SYDVKM. The junction had 15 bases not matched to a gene; V was cut back by 7 bases and J by 3 bases. This chain's CDR3 is CASMYRGRTKRYTEAFF. The CDR3 DNA reads as TGTGCCAGCATGTACAGGGGGCGAACGAAGCGGTACACTGAAGCTTTCTTT.

There are many counts of this clonotype. The chain couples TRBV7-2 to TRBJ2-7; D gene uncertain. Between the trimmed V and J ends, which lost 1 base and 0 bases, there was a span of 7 bases. The germline V gene encodes CDR1 SGHTA and CDR2 FQGNSA. This CDR3 is built from 14 residues. The CDR3 DNA sequence: TGTGCCAGCAGCTTAGAACAGACCTCCTACGAGCAGTACTTC. Its protein is CASSLEQTSYEQYF.

The gene calls are TRBV29-1 and TRBJ2-7, with 9 bases lining up with TRBD1. V lost 7 bases to trimming and J lost 5 bases; unmatched junction nucleotides: 6. Per germline, CDR1 SQVTM and CDR2 ANQGSEA. This CDR3 is 12 amino acids long. In nucleotides, the CDR3 is TGCAGCGGGGGACAGGGTTCCCACGAGCAGTACTTC. Its translation is CSGGQGSHEQYF.

This clonotype was recorded at least ten times. The chain has TRBV18 and TRBJ1-1; D is possibly TRBD1 (6 bases). In germline, CDR1 is KGHSH, CDR2 LQKENI. This CDR3 is built from 15 residues. Trimming left V 5 bases short and J 5 bases short, with 18 bases between. In DNA, the CDR3 is TGTGCCAGCTCAACACGACAGGCTGCTGAAACTGAAGCTTTCTTT. It codes for CASSTRQAAETEAFF.

This clonotype was seen only a few times. The chain carries TRBV12-3 or TRBV12-4 and TRBJ1-1, with 7 positions matching TRBD1. After removal of 6 bases from V and 11 bases from J, the junction contained 12 bases not matched to a gene. The length of the CDR3 is 13 residues. In nucleotides, the CDR3 is TGTGCCAGCAGCCTACGAGGGGGCCGGGAGGCTTTCTTT. Translation gives CASSLRGGREAFF.

The table lists this clonotype with many counts. This rearrangement joins TRBV28 to TRBJ2-6; 7 bases match TRBD2. CDR1 and CDR2 from the germline V gene are MDHEN and SYDVKM. The CDR3 loop spans 18 amino acids. The trim removed 5 bases at V and 0 bases at J, leaving 10 bases unmatched. CDR3 in DNA: TGTGCCAGCAGTCCATGGGGGGGTACGATCTCTGGGGCCAACGTCCTGACTTTC. Translating gives CASSPWGGTISGANVLTF.

There are many counts of this clonotype. The chain couples TRBV30 to TRBJ2-7; D perhaps matches TRBD2 (6 bases). The CDR3 runs 14 residues. Trimming cost V 3 bases and J 1 base, with 13 bases left between them. Germline CDR1 and CDR2: GTSNPN and SVGIG (reference sequence). CDR3 region: CAWSTGGTSYEQYF. CDR3 DNA: TGTGCCTGGAGCACGGGCGGGACGTCCTACGAGCAGTACTTC. Filled out from reference TRBV30 and TRBJ2-7, the complete variable domain reads SQTIHQWPATLVQPVGSPLSLECTVEGTSNPNLYWYRQAAGRGLQLLFYSVGIGQISSEVPQNLSASRPQDRQFILSSKKLLLSDSGFYLCAWSTGGTSYEQYFGPGTRLTVT.

Many counts were recorded for this clonotype. The chain carries TRBV10-3 and TRBJ2-6; possibly TRBD2 for D (5 bases). The CDR3 length is 13 residues. Trimming removed 8 bases at V and 2 bases at J, with 7 bases between. In germline, CDR1 is ENHRY, CDR2 SYGVKD. CDR3 DNA sequence: TGTGCCATCGGGGAGACTGGGGCCAACGTCCTGACTTTC. Amino acids: CAIGETGANVLTF.

The chain uses TRBV29-1 and TRBJ1-2, with D unresolved. Germline V gives CDR1 SQVTM, CDR2 ANQGSEA. CDR3 length: 16 residues. The V end lost 0 bases, the J end lost 2 bases, and 16 bases lay between the germline ends. CDR3 protein: CSVEDPPPGPNYGYTF. DNA for the CDR3: TGCAGCGTTGAAGATCCCCCACCTGGGCCCAACTATGGCTACACCTTC.

This chain links TRBV13 with TRBJ2-3, with unresolved D. Germline V lookup: CDR1 PRHDT, CDR2 FYEKMQ (reference sequence). This CDR3 has 15 amino acids. Trimming shortened V by 5 bases and J by 1 base, and 13 bases separated the two germline ends. Here the CDR3 reads CASSPGPGGTDTQYF. CDR3 coding DNA: TGTGCCAGCAGCCCAGGACCTGGGGGCACAGATACGCAGTATTTT.

This clonotype was counted at least ten times. The chain uses TRBV12-3 or TRBV12-4 and TRBJ2-5; 7 bases are a match to TRBD1. The CDR3 consists of 14 residues. V was pared by 2 bases and J by 3 bases, with 3 bases of the junction left unmatched. CDR3 residues: CASSLITGEETQYF. CDR3 nucleotide sequence: TGTGCCAGCAGTTTAATTACAGGGGAAGAGACCCAGTACTTC.

This clonotype was seen more than once but under ten times. This chain uses TRBV6-4 with TRBJ2-5, with a weak D call TRBD2 (6 bases). The V end lost 3 bases, the J end lost 1 base, and 12 bases lay between the germline ends. The V gene's germline CDR1 is MRHNA and CDR2 SNTAGT. The CDR3 totals 15 residues. CDR3 sequence: CASSEEGAPQETQYF. The DNA for the CDR3 is TGTGCCAGCAGTGAGGAGGGAGCCCCCCAAGAGACCCAGTACTTC.

Many counts were recorded for this clonotype. The chain uses TRBV28 and TRBJ2-7; D is unresolved. Germline assignment: CDR1 MDHEN and CDR2 SYDVKM. The V end lost 2 bases, the J end lost 3 bases, and 11 bases lay between the germline ends. This CDR3 contains 14 residues. The CDR3 is CASSLAVSYYEQYF. The CDR3 DNA is TGTGCCAGCAGTTTAGCGGTCAGCTACTACGAGCAGTACTTC. Using reference TRBV28 and TRBJ2-7 for the parts outside the CDR3, the full variable domain is DVKVTQSSRYLVKRTGEKVFLECVQDMDHENMFWYRQDPGLGLRLIYFSYDVKMKEKGDIPEGYSVSREKKERFSLILESASTNQTSMYLCASSLAVSYYEQYFGPGTRLTVT.

The rearrangement links TRBV18 to TRBJ2-7; D is perhaps TRBD1 or TRBD2 (7 bases each). Germline values: CDR1 KGHSH, CDR2 LQKENI. There are 18 residues in the CDR3. Between the trimmed V and J ends, which lost 0 bases and 2 bases, there was a span of 20 bases. The CDR3 protein is CASSPPAGDRLFPYEQYF. DNA for the CDR3: TGTGCCAGCTCACCACCGGCGGGGGACAGACTTTTCCCCTACGAGCAGTACTTC. Looking up the rest from reference TRBV18 and TRBJ2-7 gives the full variable domain: NAGVMQNPRHLVRRRGQEARLRCSPMKGHSHVYWYRQLPEEGLKFMVYLQKENIIDESGMPKERFSAEFPKEGPSILRIQQVVRGDSAAYFCASSPPAGDRLFPYEQYFGPGTRLTVT.

This clonotype was recorded once. The chain joins TRBV30 to TRBJ2-5; D call uncertain. The V gene lost 0 bases and the J gene lost 6 bases, with 8 bases spanning the gap. There are 12 residues in the CDR3. Looked up from germline, CDR1 is GTSNPN and CDR2 is SVGIG (reference sequence). Here the CDR3 reads CAWSVIGQTQYF. DNA of the CDR3: TGTGCCTGGAGTGTAATCGGGCAGACCCAGTACTTC.

This clonotype has at least ten counts. This chain joins TRBV30 and TRBJ1-4; unclear D gene. V was pared by 3 bases and J by 8 bases, with 10 bases between. CDR1 and CDR2 (germline): GTSNPN, SVGIG (reference sequence). The CDR3 totals 12 residues. CDR3 in DNA: TGTGCCTGGAGCGGGGTAGAAGAAAAACTGTTTTTT. It is translated as CAWSGVEEKLFF. The variable domain in full, with the rest retrieved from reference TRBV30 and TRBJ1-4, is SQTIHQWPATLVQPVGSPLSLECTVEGTSNPNLYWYRQAAGRGLQLLFYSVGIGQISSEVPQNLSASRPQDRQFILSSKKLLLSDSGFYLCAWSGVEEKLFFGSGTQLSVL.